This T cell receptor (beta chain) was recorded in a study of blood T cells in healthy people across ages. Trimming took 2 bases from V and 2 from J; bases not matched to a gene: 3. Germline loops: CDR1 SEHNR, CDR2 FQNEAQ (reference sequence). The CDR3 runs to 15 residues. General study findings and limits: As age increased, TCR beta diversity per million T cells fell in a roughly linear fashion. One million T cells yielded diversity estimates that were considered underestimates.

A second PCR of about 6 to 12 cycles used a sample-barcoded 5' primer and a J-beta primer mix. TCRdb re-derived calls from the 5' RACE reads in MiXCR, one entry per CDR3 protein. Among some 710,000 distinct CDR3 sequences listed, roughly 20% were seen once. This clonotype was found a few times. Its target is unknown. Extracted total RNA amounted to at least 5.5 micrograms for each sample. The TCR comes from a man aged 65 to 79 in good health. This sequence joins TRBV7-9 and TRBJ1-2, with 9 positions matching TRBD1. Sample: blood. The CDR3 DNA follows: TGTGCCAGCAGCTTACCCGGGACAGGGAACTATGGCTACACCTTC. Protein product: CASSLPGTGNYGYTF.